This TCR beta chain was sequenced for a study of cytomegalovirus exposure and HLA in healthy donors. Broader study findings: The study designated about 160 TCR beta chains cytomegalovirus-associated.

Note on this clone: Its specificity is unknown.

Sequenced by immunoSEQ multiplex PCR; TCRdb stores in-frame clones only, minus some. In the table there are around 80,000 clones, roughly 96% of which are singletons. V lost 0 bases and J 0 bases, leaving 18 bases between the germline ends. The CDR3 is 19 residues long. CDR1 and CDR2 (germline): KGHSH, LQKENI. Sample: PBMCs. V gene TRBV18 combines with J gene TRBJ2-1, with D unresolved. The TCR sequence derives from a woman under 30 in good health and CMV-seronegative. The CDR3 is CASSPPSGGQSRSYNEQFF. DNA of the CDR3: TGTGCCAGCTCACCACCTTCGGGTGGTCAGAGCCGCTCCTACAATGAGCAGTTCTTC.